These T cell receptor beta chains were read from a single sample in a study of T-cell memory formation after mild COVID-19. TCRdb redid the calling of the 5' RACE reads with MiXCR, one entry per CDR3 protein. Among approximately 240,000 distinct CDR3 sequences, about 17% were seen once, and the ten largest hold 3.5%. Sequencing used PBMCs or a T cell subset sorted from them (not recorded which). The receptors were gathered from a man between 18 and 29 years old who had mild COVID-19 (a few samples of this study predate the infection). Cell type and time point are not known. Both conserved end residues are part of each CDR3. Each record gives: clone size, V gene, J gene, D gene, CDR3 protein, CDR3 DNA. A D gene is named only where the DNA matches it firmly. The listing skips clone size in some rows; elsewhere it reads once, few, many or a size class.

clone_size: few; v_call: TRBV5-1; j_call: TRBJ2-7; d_call: TRBD1; cdr3_aa: CASSSGGQGDYEQYF; cdr3_nt: TGCGCCAGCAGCTCGGGAGGACAGGGGGATTACGAGCAGTACTTC
clone_size: few; v_call: TRBV7-6; j_call: TRBJ2-3; d_call: .; cdr3_aa: CASSLPVSLWDSTDTQYF; cdr3_nt: TGTGCCAGCAGCTTACCCGTGAGCCTATGGGACAGCACAGATACGCAGTATTTT
clone_size: .; v_call: TRBV19; j_call: TRBJ2-3; d_call: .; cdr3_aa: CASSISQDTQYF; cdr3_nt: TGTGCCAGTAGTATTAGCCAGGATACGCAGTATTTT
clone_size: .; v_call: TRBV6-5; j_call: TRBJ2-3; d_call: TRBD2; cdr3_aa: CASSRLAGGADTQYF; cdr3_nt: TGTGCCAGCAGTAGGCTAGCGGGGGGTGCAGATACGCAGTATTTT
clone_size: few; v_call: TRBV7-7; j_call: TRBJ2-2; d_call: .; cdr3_aa: CASSQPQGGENTGELFF; cdr3_nt: TGTGCTAGCAGCCAGCCGCAGGGTGGGGAGAACACCGGGGAGCTGTTTTTT
clone_size: few; v_call: TRBV7-2; j_call: TRBJ2-6; d_call: TRBD2; cdr3_aa: CASSPARGLVLSGANVLTF; cdr3_nt: TGTGCCAGCAGCCCAGCGCGGGGGTTGGTGCTATCTGGGGCCAACGTCCTGACTTTC
clone_size: .; v_call: TRBV15; j_call: TRBJ1-2; d_call: .; cdr3_aa: CATSRQANYGYTF; cdr3_nt: TGTGCCACCAGCCGACAGGCTAACTATGGCTACACCTTC
clone_size: .; v_call: TRBV6-5; j_call: TRBJ1-2; d_call: .; cdr3_aa: CASSYSALGGIGYTF; cdr3_nt: TGTGCCAGCAGTTACTCGGCTCTCGGGGGGATTGGCTACACCTTC
clone_size: few; v_call: TRBV30; j_call: TRBJ1-5; d_call: .; cdr3_aa: CAWSWAGTQPQHF; cdr3_nt: TGTGCCTGGAGTTGGGCAGGGACTCAGCCCCAGCATTTT
clone_size: .; v_call: TRBV9; j_call: TRBJ1-5; d_call: .; cdr3_aa: CASSVAPGPNQPQHF; cdr3_nt: TGTGCCAGCAGCGTGGCTCCGGGACCTAATCAGCCCCAGCATTTT
clone_size: .; v_call: TRBV7-3; j_call: TRBJ1-1; d_call: .; cdr3_aa: CASSSAGGAEAFF; cdr3_nt: TGTGCCAGCAGCTCGGCGGGGGGCGCTGAAGCTTTCTTT
clone_size: .; v_call: TRBV5-1; j_call: TRBJ1-5; d_call: .; cdr3_aa: CASRESGYSNQPQHF; cdr3_nt: TGCGCCAGCAGAGAAAGCGGTTATAGCAATCAGCCCCAGCATTTT
clone_size: few; v_call: TRBV10-3; j_call: TRBJ1-6; d_call: .; cdr3_aa: CAISELNSPLHF; cdr3_nt: TGTGCCATCAGTGAACTGAATTCACCCCTCCACTTT
clone_size: .; v_call: TRBV6-6; j_call: TRBJ1-4; d_call: .; cdr3_aa: CASSKPVGSVDGDEKLFF; cdr3_nt: TGTGCCAGCAGTAAACCCGTGGGATCGGTAGATGGAGATGAAAAACTGTTTTTT
clone_size: .; v_call: TRBV2; j_call: TRBJ1-2; d_call: .; cdr3_aa: CASSELWAGTDGYTF; cdr3_nt: TGTGCCAGCAGTGAACTGTGGGCGGGAACCGATGGCTACACCTTC
clone_size: few; v_call: TRBV6-5; j_call: TRBJ2-3; d_call: .; cdr3_aa: CATGTGTDTQYF; cdr3_nt: TGTGCCACCGGGACCGGCACAGATACGCAGTATTTT
clone_size: .; v_call: TRBV5-1; j_call: TRBJ2-5; d_call: .; cdr3_aa: CASSPEGRETQYF; cdr3_nt: TGCGCCAGCAGCCCCGAGGGACGGGAGACCCAGTACTTC
clone_size: few; v_call: TRBV18; j_call: TRBJ1-1; d_call: .; cdr3_aa: CASSPDQNTEAFF; cdr3_nt: TGTGCCAGCTCACCGGATCAGAACACTGAAGCTTTCTTT
clone_size: many; v_call: TRBV7-2; j_call: TRBJ2-3; d_call: TRBD2; cdr3_aa: CASKSGTTVWQYF; cdr3_nt: TGTGCCAGCAAGTCCGGGACTACCGTATGGCAGTATTTT
clone_size: few; v_call: TRBV7-9; j_call: TRBJ1-2; d_call: .; cdr3_aa: CASSLPGGNGYTF; cdr3_nt: TGTGCCAGCAGCTTACCGGGGGGAAACGGCTACACCTTC
clone_size: few; v_call: TRBV15; j_call: TRBJ2-5; d_call: .; cdr3_aa: CATSREHPAQRHF; cdr3_nt: TGTGCCACCAGCAGAGAACATCCGGCGCAACGGCACTTC
clone_size: .; v_call: TRBV18; j_call: TRBJ2-1; d_call: TRBD2; cdr3_aa: CASSTSGTSGYNEQFF; cdr3_nt: TGTGCCAGCTCAACTTCCGGGACTAGCGGATACAATGAGCAGTTCTTC
clone_size: few; v_call: TRBV30; j_call: TRBJ1-3; d_call: .; cdr3_aa: CAWTLGFSGNTIYF; cdr3_nt: TGTGCCTGGACTTTAGGCTTCTCTGGAAACACCATATATTTT
clone_size: .; v_call: TRBV20-1; j_call: TRBJ2-3; d_call: .; cdr3_aa: CSAQVRGIDTQYF; cdr3_nt: TGCAGTGCTCAGGTCCGGGGGATAGATACGCAGTATTTT